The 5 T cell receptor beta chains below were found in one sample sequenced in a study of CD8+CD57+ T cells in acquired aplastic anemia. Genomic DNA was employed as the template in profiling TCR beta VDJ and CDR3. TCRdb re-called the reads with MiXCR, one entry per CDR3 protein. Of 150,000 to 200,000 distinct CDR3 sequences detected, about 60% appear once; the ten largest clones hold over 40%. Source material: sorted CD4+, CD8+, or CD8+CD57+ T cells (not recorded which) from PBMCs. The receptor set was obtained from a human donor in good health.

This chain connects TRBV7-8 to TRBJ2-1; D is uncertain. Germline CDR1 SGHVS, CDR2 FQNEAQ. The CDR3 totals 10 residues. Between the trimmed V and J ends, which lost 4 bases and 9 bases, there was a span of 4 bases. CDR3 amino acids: CASSSREQFF. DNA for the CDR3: TGTGCCAGCAGCTCCCGTGAGCAGTTCTTC.

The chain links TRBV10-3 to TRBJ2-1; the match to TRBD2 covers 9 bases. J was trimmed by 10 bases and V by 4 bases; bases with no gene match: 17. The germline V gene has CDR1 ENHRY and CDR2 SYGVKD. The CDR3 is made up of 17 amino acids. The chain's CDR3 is CAISGSGETSGTYEQFF. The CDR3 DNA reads TGTGCCATCAGTGGGTCAGGGGAGACTAGCGGCACCTACGAGCAGTTCTTC.

This chain's CDR3 is CASSPGTGETQYF. CDR3 nucleotide sequence: TGTGCCAGCAGCCCAGGGACCGGGGAGACCCAGTACTTC. The gene calls are TRBV5-5 and TRBJ2-5; D possibly matches TRBD1 or TRBD2 (5 bases each). CDR3 length: 13 residues. The germline gives CDR1 SGHKS, CDR2 YYEKEE (reference sequence). Trimming cost V 4 bases and J 5 bases, with 12 bases left between them. Combining the CDR3 with reference TRBV5-5 and TRBJ2-5 gives the whole variable domain DAGVTQSPTHLIKTRGQQVTLRCSPISGHKSVSWYQQVLGQGPQFIFQYYEKEERGRGNFPDRFSARQFPNYSSELNVNALLLGDSALYLCASSPGTGETQYFGPGTRLLVL.

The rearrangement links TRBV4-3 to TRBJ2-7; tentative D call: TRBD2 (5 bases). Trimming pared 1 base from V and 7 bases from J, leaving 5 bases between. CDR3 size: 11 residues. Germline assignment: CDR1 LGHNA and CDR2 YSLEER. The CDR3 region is CASSQGREQYF. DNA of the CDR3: TGCGCCAGCAGCCAAGGGAGGGAGCAGTACTTC.

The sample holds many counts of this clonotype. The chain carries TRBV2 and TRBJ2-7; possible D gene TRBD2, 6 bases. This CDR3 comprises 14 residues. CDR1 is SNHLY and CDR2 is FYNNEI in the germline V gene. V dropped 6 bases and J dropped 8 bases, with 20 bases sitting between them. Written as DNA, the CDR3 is TGTGCCAGCAGCAGCGGAAGGGGACTTAACAAGCAGTACTTC. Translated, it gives CASSSGRGLNKQYF. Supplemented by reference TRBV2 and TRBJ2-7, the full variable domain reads EPEVTQTPSHQVTQMGQEVILRCVPISNHLYFYWYRQILGQKVEFLVSFYNNEISEKSEIFDDQFSVERPDGSNFTLKIRSTKLEDSAMYFCASSSGRGLNKQYFGPGTRLTVT.